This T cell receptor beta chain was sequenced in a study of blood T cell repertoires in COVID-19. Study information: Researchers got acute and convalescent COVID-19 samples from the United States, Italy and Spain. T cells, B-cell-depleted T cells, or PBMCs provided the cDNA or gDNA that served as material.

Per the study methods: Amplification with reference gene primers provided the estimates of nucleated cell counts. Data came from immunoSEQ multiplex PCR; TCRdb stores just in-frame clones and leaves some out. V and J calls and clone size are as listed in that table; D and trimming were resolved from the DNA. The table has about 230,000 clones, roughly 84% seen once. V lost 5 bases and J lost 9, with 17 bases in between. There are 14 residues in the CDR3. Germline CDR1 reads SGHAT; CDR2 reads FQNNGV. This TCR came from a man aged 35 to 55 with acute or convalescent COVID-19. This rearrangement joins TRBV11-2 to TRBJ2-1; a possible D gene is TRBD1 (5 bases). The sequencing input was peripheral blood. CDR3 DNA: TGTGCCAGCAGCCCCCGAACCCTCGACAGTGAGCAGTTCTTC. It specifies CASSPRTLDSEQFF.